This paragraph reports one T cell receptor beta chain. Its antigen is unknown. Base qualities are missing; no much larger clone stands one base away. The data derive from a study of shared clonotypes between healthy human individuals (TCRdb year 2020). Study-wide context: Two women and a few men aged 18 to 49 years were included in the cohort. Libraries were prepared and TCR repertoires were sequenced by different laboratories using diverse techniques, in order to increase sequencing depth and limit assay-specific biases. The study deeply sequenced blood TCR repertoires of several healthy adults to estimate repertoire size and the extent of clonotype sharing between individuals. Per donor, leukapheresis produced somewhere between about 0.9 and 9.5 billion PBMCs. For each donor, CD4 naive and CD4 memory were each given three plates, CD8 naive was given two plates, and CD8 memory was given one plate. Overall study results and their limits: Pairwise subsampling led to the expectation that sequencing depth would affect the degree of clonotype sharing among donors. Naive subsets generally had larger estimated clonotype richness than memory subsets did. When several donors were compared, the shared fraction of clonotypes was about 5.5% for naive CD4, 3.5% to 4% for naive CD8, more than 2% for memory CD4, and about 0.36% for memory CD8. Clonotypes shared by all four sorted-subset donors showed higher generation probabilities than non-shared clonotypes. Only blood was sampled, and tissue TCR repertoires likely differ from those in blood. The small number of donors limited the genetic and exposure-history diversity represented. Rarefaction of sorted-subset datasets indicated incomplete sequencing despite the large sequencing depth.

Using the deep immunoSEQ assay, multiplex PCR amplified TCR CDR3 regions from genomic DNA. Extracted genomic DNA from each cell subset was distributed evenly across all wells of several immunoSEQ 96-well plates, and each plate was treated as a replicate. For sorted subsets, each replicate PCR was loaded with roughly 190 ng genomic DNA, equivalent to 30,000 to 35,000 T cell genomes. The purified libraries were quantified using a Qubit 3.0 fluorometer, sized with a Bioanalyzer 2100, and then quantified again using the KAPA Library Quantification kit. Every immunoSEQ 96-well plate was sequenced on a separate single-read 150-cycle Illumina NextSeq 550 flow cell. As for the authors' bioinformatics: Because the immunoSEQ output held only junctional sequences and lacked quality scores, the filtering could not match the filtering applied to full-length reads. Sequences were annotated with PyIR, a Python wrapper for IgBLAST v1.9, using IMGT germline references to assign V/J genes and CDR3. Any read was removed if the V/J assignment was weak (E-value above 1e-6), the CDR3 was missing, or the read contained stop codons, out-of-frame junctions, or ambiguous translated residues. V3J clonotypes were defined by identical inferred V gene, J gene, and CDR3 amino acid sequence. Percentage overlap between repertoires was calculated by dividing the number of shared unique clonotypes by the size of the smaller repertoire. RTK rarefaction, the Chao1 estimator, and Recon v2.1 estimates of unobserved clonotypes were used to assess repertoire richness. Generation probabilities for all TCRbeta clonotypes obtained by the gDNA method from several donors were computed using OLGA. In its TCRdb copy, this immuneACCESS table keeps in-frame sequences only and misses some clones. Where compared with another copy, unresolved V genes explain less than half of these, and the others have no known cause. D and trimming come from the DNA, and the V and J calls and clone size come from that table. This sample gives about 580,000 clones in total; 98% of them show up just once. The ten most abundant clones make up 0.3% of the sample.

From its cysteine to its phenylalanine, the CDR3 spans 12 amino acids. CDR3 DNA only is kept here, 36 bases in frame from base 1. V was cut back by 4 bases and J by 0 bases, leaving a gap of 5 bases between them. Reading the germline V gene gives CDR1 SGHRS and CDR2 YFSETQ. For the CD8 naive samples, CD45RO-negative cells were positively selected for CCR7, yielding a CD45RA+CCR7+ population from which TemRA cells were excluded. Donors were healthy HIV-negative adults with no recently reported acute infections or vaccinations. Only Caucasian adults living in Nashville, Tennessee, USA were represented among the donors. After blood collection by leukapheresis, PBMCs were isolated using Ficoll-Histopaque density gradient centrifugation and then cryopreserved in the vapor phase of liquid nitrogen. Purity and quantity of every magnetically sorted T cell population were checked by analytical flow cytometry. From each sorted fraction, genomic DNA was isolated and quantified by UV absorbance on a Nanodrop 2000c.

The sequencing input was naive CD8+ T cells sorted from blood. The sample's cell subset or site, from its label and the paper: CD45RA+CCR7+. Rearrangement joined TRBV5-1 to TRBJ2-7, with TRBD2 tentatively as D gene (5 bases match). The clonotype was recovered from a man aged 25-45 years in good health. Here is the DNA: TGCGCCAGCAGCCGGGACTCCTACGAGCAGTACTTC. Translated, it gives CASSRDSYEQYF.